The 6 T cell receptor beta chains reported below all come from one sample, sequenced in a study of blood T cell repertoires in COVID-19. The protocol was immunoSEQ multiplex PCR, while the TCRdb copy is restricted to in-frame clones and leaves out a portion. The sample consists of about 260,000 clones, around 89% of them appearing once. Sample: peripheral blood. Receptors originate from a man aged 55 to 70 who had recovered from COVID-19.

This clone was seen once. V usage is TRBV7-2 and J usage is TRBJ2-5, with TRBD2 identical over 9 bases. Germline CDR1 reads SGHTA; CDR2 reads FQGNSA. This CDR3 contains 14 residues. After removal of 5 bases from V and 5 bases from J, the junction contained 6 bases not matched to a gene. The chain's CDR3 is CASSARGGPETQYF. The CDR3 bases are TGTGCCAGCAGCGCGCGGGGGGGCCCGGAGACCCAGTACTTC.

The chain carries TRBV5-1 and TRBJ2-7, with 7 bases lining up with TRBD1. The CDR3 has 13 residues. Germline lookup yields CDR1 SGHRS and CDR2 YFSETQ. After removal of 4 bases from V and 6 bases from J, the junction contained 7 bases not matched to a gene. The CDR3 loop reads CASSLDRLSEQYF. The CDR3 DNA reads TGCGCCAGCAGCCTGGACAGGCTAAGCGAGCAGTACTTC.

V is TRBV6-5 and J is TRBJ1-1, with 9 bases that match TRBD1. The ends lost 1 base at V and 1 base at J; junction bases unmatched: 1. Germline CDR1 reads MNHEY; CDR2 reads SVGAGI. The CDR3 is 15 amino acids. In nucleotides, the CDR3 is TGTGCCAGCAGTTACTGGGACAGGGAGAACACTGAAGCTTTCTTT. Protein: CASSYWDRENTEAFF.

The CDR3 protein is CASSIQGAGGANVLTF. The CDR3, as DNA: TGTGCCAGCAGTATTCAGGGGGCGGGAGGGGCCAACGTCCTGACTTTC. The V gene is TRBV6-6, the J gene TRBJ2-6; 8 bases align to TRBD1. V lost 5 bases to trimming and J lost 4 bases; unmatched junction nucleotides: 7. Per germline, CDR1 MNHNY and CDR2 SVGAGI (reference sequence). This CDR3 region has 16 residues.

This chain uses TRBV19 with TRBJ1-4; D unresolved. Germline values: CDR1 LNHDA, CDR2 SQIVND (reference sequence). Trimming took 7 bases from V and 0 from J, leaving 12 bases between them. The CDR3 consists of 15 residues. The CDR3 region is CASKKRRATNEKLFF. The DNA of the CDR3 is TGTGCCAGTAAGAAGAGAAGAGCAACTAATGAAAAACTGTTTTTT.

The chain is built from TRBV5-1 and TRBJ2-7, with unresolved D. Looked up from germline, CDR1 is SGHRS and CDR2 is YFSETQ. The CDR3 length is 15 residues. V was trimmed by 4 bases and J by 3 bases, leaving 17 bases between them. Here the CDR3 reads CASSPVVLAGYEQYF. The CDR3 nucleotides are TGCGCCAGCAGCCCGGTGGTATTGGCAGGCTACGAGCAGTACTTC.